These T cell receptor beta chains were read from a single sample in a study of T cells in Graves' hyperthyroidism and ophthalmopathy. Via MiXCR, TCRdb re-called the multiplex PCR reads, giving one row per CDR3 protein. The table lists 200,000 to 250,000 distinct CDR3 sequences, 15% to 20% of them singletons. Sequencing was performed on blood. Receptors originate from a man aged 35-49 years with Graves' hyperthyroidism. The CDR3 runs from the conserved cysteine through the conserved F or W. A D gene is named only where the DNA matches it firmly. Size is stated for part of the rows, as once, few or many counts, or as a class when the clone is expanded.

cdr3_length: 13; j_call: TRBJ1-6; d_call: .; clone_size: few; v_call: TRBV7-2; cdr3_nt: TGTGCCAGCAGCTTACTAGTGTTTTCACCCCTCCACTTT; cdr3_aa: CASSLLVFSPLHF
cdr3_length: 14; j_call: TRBJ2-1; d_call: TRBD2; clone_size: many; v_call: TRBV5-1; cdr3_nt: TGCGCCAGCAGCCACGGGGACTACCAGGGTGAGCAGTTCTTC; cdr3_aa: CASSHGDYQGEQFF
cdr3_length: 15; j_call: TRBJ1-4; d_call: .; clone_size: .; v_call: TRBV19; cdr3_nt: TGTGCCAGTGGTCCGAGGGGGGGGCAACGAGAAAAACTGTTTTTT; cdr3_aa: CASGPRGGQREKLFF
cdr3_length: 12; j_call: TRBJ2-3; d_call: .; clone_size: many; v_call: TRBV7-2; cdr3_nt: TGTGCCAGCAGCTTGAATTCTGATACGCAGTATTTT; cdr3_aa: CASSLNSDTQYF
cdr3_length: 15; j_call: TRBJ1-1; d_call: TRBD1; clone_size: many; v_call: TRBV12-3/TRBV12-4; cdr3_nt: TGTGCCAGCACCAACCCAGGCAGGGGGTGGACTGAAGCTTTCTTT; cdr3_aa: CASTNPGRGWTEAFF
cdr3_length: 17; j_call: TRBJ1-5; d_call: TRBD1; clone_size: many; v_call: TRBV7-8; cdr3_nt: TGTGCCAGCAGCTTAGCGACAGGGGTTAGTAGCAATCAGCCCCAGCATTTT; cdr3_aa: CASSLATGVSSNQPQHF
cdr3_length: 16; j_call: TRBJ1-4; d_call: TRBD1; clone_size: many; v_call: TRBV11-1; cdr3_nt: TGTGCCAGCAGCTCCGGACAGGGTGGTACTAATGAAAAACTGTTTTTT; cdr3_aa: CASSSGQGGTNEKLFF
cdr3_length: 12; j_call: TRBJ1-5; d_call: .; clone_size: many; v_call: TRBV6-2/TRBV6-3; cdr3_nt: TGTGCCAGCAGTTACTACGGGGGGTCCCAGCATTTT; cdr3_aa: CASSYYGGSQHF
cdr3_length: 16; j_call: TRBJ2-2; d_call: .; clone_size: few; v_call: TRBV6-1; cdr3_nt: TGTGCCAGCAGCCACCCAGGGCTTGGAGACCTCGGGGAGCTGTTTTTT; cdr3_aa: CASSHPGLGDLGELFF
cdr3_length: 13; j_call: TRBJ1-5; d_call: .; clone_size: .; v_call: TRBV6-1; cdr3_nt: TGTGCCAGCAAGGTCGGCCCTAATCAGCCCCAGCATTTT; cdr3_aa: CASKVGPNQPQHF
cdr3_length: 14; j_call: TRBJ2-7; d_call: .; clone_size: .; v_call: TRBV6-1; cdr3_nt: TGTGCCAGCAAGCGAGACAGCAATTCTTACGAGCAGTACTTC; cdr3_aa: CASKRDSNSYEQYF
cdr3_length: 14; j_call: TRBJ2-7; d_call: .; clone_size: .; v_call: TRBV18; cdr3_nt: TGTGCCAGCTCACCATCCCCTAGTAGCTACGAGCAGTACTTC; cdr3_aa: CASSPSPSSYEQYF
cdr3_length: 15; j_call: TRBJ2-1; d_call: TRBD2; clone_size: .; v_call: TRBV28; cdr3_nt: TGTGCCAGCAGGCGACTAGCGGGGGGGCCGGAGGAGCAGTTCTTC; cdr3_aa: CASRRLAGGPEEQFF
cdr3_length: 15; j_call: TRBJ2-2; d_call: .; clone_size: few; v_call: TRBV27; cdr3_nt: TGTGCCAGCAGTTTAGCGACTAGTTTGGGTGGGGAGCTGTTTTTT; cdr3_aa: CASSLATSLGGELFF
cdr3_length: 14; j_call: TRBJ1-1; d_call: .; clone_size: many; v_call: TRBV2; cdr3_nt: TGTGCCAGCTCCCAGAGTTCCCAGGGTCATGAAGCTTTCTTT; cdr3_aa: CASSQSSQGHEAFF
cdr3_length: 12; j_call: TRBJ1-2; d_call: .; clone_size: many; v_call: TRBV6-2/TRBV6-3; cdr3_nt: TGTGCCAGCAGTTACGGGCCTTATGGCTACACCTTC; cdr3_aa: CASSYGPYGYTF
cdr3_length: 14; j_call: TRBJ2-5; d_call: .; clone_size: many; v_call: TRBV12-3/TRBV12-4; cdr3_nt: TGTGCCAGCAGTTTCGGGCCGGTGGGGGAGACCCAGTACTTC; cdr3_aa: CASSFGPVGETQYF
cdr3_length: 16; j_call: TRBJ2-2; d_call: TRBD1; clone_size: many; v_call: TRBV7-2; cdr3_nt: TGTGCCAGCACCTATTCCGGGACAGGGAACACCGGGGAGCTGTTTTTT; cdr3_aa: CASTYSGTGNTGELFF
cdr3_length: 15; j_call: TRBJ2-3; d_call: TRBD2; clone_size: many; v_call: TRBV2; cdr3_nt: TGTGCCAGCAGTGAAGGTCTAGCGGGGGCAGATACGCAGTATTTT; cdr3_aa: CASSEGLAGADTQYF
cdr3_length: 16; j_call: TRBJ1-5; d_call: .; clone_size: .; v_call: TRBV7-9; cdr3_nt: TGTGCCAGCAGCGTCGGGGGAGCCCAGAGCAATCAGCCCCAGCATTTT; cdr3_aa: CASSVGGAQSNQPQHF
cdr3_length: 16; j_call: TRBJ2-1; d_call: TRBD1; clone_size: .; v_call: TRBV5-1; cdr3_nt: TGCGCCAGCAGCTTTTTAGTTGGACAGGGTTACAATGAGCAGCTCTTC; cdr3_aa: CASSFLVGQGYNEQLF
cdr3_length: 16; j_call: TRBJ2-1; d_call: TRBD1; clone_size: many; v_call: TRBV12-3/TRBV12-4; cdr3_nt: TGTGCCAGCAGTTTAACAACCGGGACAGGGACCGATGAGCAGTTCTTC; cdr3_aa: CASSLTTGTGTDEQFF
cdr3_length: 17; j_call: TRBJ1-2; d_call: .; clone_size: many; v_call: TRBV28; cdr3_nt: TGTGCCAGCAGTCCCGAGATAAGAAGAGGACGGATCTATGGCTACACCTTC; cdr3_aa: CASSPEIRRGRIYGYTF
cdr3_length: 11; j_call: TRBJ1-2; d_call: .; clone_size: .; v_call: TRBV20-1; cdr3_nt: TGCAGTGAGGGCAGGGTTGATGGCTACACCTTC; cdr3_aa: CSEGRVDGYTF
cdr3_length: 13; j_call: TRBJ2-1; d_call: .; clone_size: .; v_call: TRBV9; cdr3_nt: TGTGCCAGCAGCGTTCCCCAGACGGGTGAGCAGTTCTTC; cdr3_aa: CASSVPQTGEQFF
cdr3_length: 15; j_call: TRBJ1-2; d_call: TRBD1; clone_size: many; v_call: TRBV7-3; cdr3_nt: TGTGCCAGCAGCTTTTTAGGGGGCGAAGACTATGGCTACACCTTC; cdr3_aa: CASSFLGGEDYGYTF